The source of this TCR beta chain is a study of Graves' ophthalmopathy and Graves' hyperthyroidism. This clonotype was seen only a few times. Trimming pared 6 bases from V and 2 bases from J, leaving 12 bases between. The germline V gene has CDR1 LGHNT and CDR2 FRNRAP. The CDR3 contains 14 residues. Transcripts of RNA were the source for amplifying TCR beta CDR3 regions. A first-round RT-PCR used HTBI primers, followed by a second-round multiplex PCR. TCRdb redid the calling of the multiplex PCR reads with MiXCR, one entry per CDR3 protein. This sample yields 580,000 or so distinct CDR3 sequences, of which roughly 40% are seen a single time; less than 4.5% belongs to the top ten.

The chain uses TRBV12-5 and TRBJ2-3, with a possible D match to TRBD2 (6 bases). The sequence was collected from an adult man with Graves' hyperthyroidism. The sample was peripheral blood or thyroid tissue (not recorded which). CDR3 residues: CASGRDSNTDTQYF. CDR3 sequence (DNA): TGTGCTAGTGGACGGGACTCCAACACAGATACGCAGTATTTT.